The 23 T cell receptor beta chains below come from one sample, sequenced in a study of blood T cells in healthy people across ages. Using a J-beta primer mix together with a sample-barcoded 5' primer, a second PCR was run for about 6 to 12 cycles. TCRdb passed the 5' RACE reads through MiXCR, listing each CDR3 protein once. The sample holds about 830,000 distinct CDR3 sequences, about 62% seen once. The sample comprised blood. These receptors were taken from a man aged 25-45 years in good health.

This clonotype appeared a single time. J is TRBJ2-1 and V is TRBV11-2; maybe TRBD2 (5 bases). Germline-derived CDR1 and CDR2 are SGHAT and FQNNGV. The CDR3 extends over 14 amino acids. Between the trimmed V and J ends, which lost 7 bases and 8 bases, there was a span of 18 bases. As DNA, the CDR3 is TGTGCCAGCAACACGGGAAGAGGTTACGATGAGCAGTTCTTC. Residues: CASNTGRGYDEQFF.

The V call is TRBV2, the J call TRBJ2-5; D not resolved. Trimming stripped 4 bases from V and 5 bases from J, with 8 bases between. From germline, CDR1 is SNHLY and CDR2 FYNNEI. The CDR3 runs to 12 residues. The CDR3: CASSVRLETQYF. CDR3 nucleotide sequence: TGTGCCAGCAGTGTTAGACTGGAGACCCAGTACTTC.

This clonotype was seen a handful of times. The chain recombines TRBV7-9 with TRBJ1-2, with D hard to call. Germline V gives CDR1 SEHNR, CDR2 FQNEAQ (reference sequence). With 5 bases removed from V and 5 bases from J, the gap between germline ends came to 12 bases. The CDR3 is 13 residues long. CDR3 coding DNA: TGTGCCAGCAGCCCTCCGGCTATTTATGGCTACACCTTC. Its protein is CASSPPAIYGYTF.

CDR3 sequence reads: CASSAPGLASDTQYF. The CDR3 DNA reads as TGTGCCAGCAGCGCCCCGGGACTAGCGTCCGATACGCAGTATTTT. This chain uses TRBV7-9 with TRBJ2-3; 10 nucleotides agree with TRBD2. CDR1 is SEHNR and CDR2 is FQNEAQ in the germline V gene (reference sequence). The ends lost 5 bases at V and 6 bases at J; junction bases unmatched: 8. This CDR3 spans 15 amino acids. Filled out from reference TRBV7-9 and TRBJ2-3, the complete variable domain reads DTGVSQNPRHKITKRGQNVTFRCDPISEHNRLYWYRQTLGQGPEFLTYFQNEAQLEKSRLLSDRFSAERPKGSFSTLEIQRTEQGDSAMYLCASSAPGLASDTQYFGPGTRLTVL.

This clonotype came up a few times. This chain connects TRBV4-3 to TRBJ2-3; D is unresolved. Germline-derived CDR1 and CDR2 are LGHNA and YSLEER. V was trimmed by 0 bases and J by 2 bases, leaving 12 bases between them. The CDR3 is made up of 16 amino acids. The CDR3: CASSQDRTGYTDTQYF. The CDR3, as DNA: TGCGCCAGCAGCCAAGATCGGACGGGCTACACAGATACGCAGTATTTT.

J is TRBJ2-3 and V is TRBV6-5; 8 bases are shared with TRBD2. CDR3 size: 15 residues. The germline V gene has CDR1 MNHEY and CDR2 SVGAGI. The ends lost 6 bases at V and 0 bases at J; junction bases unmatched: 5. CDR3 in DNA: TGTGCCAGCAGGAGTAGCGGGACTAGCACAGATACGCAGTATTTT. Translating it yields CASRSSGTSTDTQYF.

The CDR3, as DNA: TGTGCCAGCAGCAAGACTAGCGGGGTCTACGAGCAGTACTTC. This sequence encodes CASSKTSGVYEQYF. The rearrangement uses TRBV7-6 and TRBJ2-7; 11 bases fit TRBD2. The trim removed 5 bases at V and 3 bases at J, leaving 3 bases unmatched. CDR1 is SGHVS and CDR2 is FNYEAQ in the germline V gene. CDR3 length: 14 residues.

The chain employs TRBV12-3 or TRBV12-4 and TRBJ1-5; tentatively, D is TRBD1 (5 bases). CDR3 length: 14 residues. The V end was cut by 7 bases, the J end by 1 base, with 11 bases between. The CDR3 nucleotides read TGTGCCAGCACCTCCAGGGTGAGCAATCAGCCCCAGCATTTT. Encoded protein: CASTSRVSNQPQHF.

The chain combines TRBV3-1 with TRBJ2-3; 12 nucleotides line up with TRBD2. V trimming: 1 base; J trimming: 6 bases; junction bases outside the gene matches: 5. Germline assignment: CDR1 LGHDT and CDR2 YNNKEL (reference sequence). This CDR3 has 16 amino acids. For the CDR3, the DNA is TGTGCCAGCAGCCAAGGACTAGCGGGGGCTAAGGATACGCAGTATTTT. Translated: CASSQGLAGAKDTQYF.

This clonotype was seen a few times. The CDR3 spells CASSWDRAPYEQYF. Here the CDR3 DNA reads TGTGCCAGCAGCTGGGACAGGGCCCCTTACGAGCAGTACTTC. V and J are TRBV11-1 and TRBJ2-4; 9 bases align to TRBD1. The J call may be in error: the DNA end matches TRBJ2-7 better. The CDR3 runs 14 residues. CDR1 and CDR2 (germline): SGHAT, FQDESV (reference sequence).

V and J are TRBV13 and TRBJ2-1; no clear D. V lost 3 bases, J lost 0 bases, and 12 bases lay in between. The CDR3 has 16 residues. Germline CDR1 and CDR2: PRHDT and FYEKMQ (reference sequence). The CDR3 region is CASSLGGYRSYNEQFF. Written as DNA, the CDR3 is TGTGCCAGCAGCTTGGGTGGGTACCGCTCCTACAATGAGCAGTTCTTC.

The sample holds a few counts of this clonotype. This rearrangement joins TRBV7-8 to TRBJ2-1; D unresolved. The germline CDR1 and CDR2 sequences are SGHVS and FQNEAQ. CDR3 length: 15 residues. Trimming cost V 7 bases and J 0 bases, with 13 bases left between them. The CDR3 DNA follows: TGTGCCAGCACCGGTGGACGGAGCTCCTACAATGAGCAGTTCTTC. Protein product: CASTGGRSSYNEQFF. Variable domain in full (rest from reference TRBV7-8 and TRBJ2-1): GAGVSQSPRYKVAKRGQDVALRCDPISGHVSLFWYQQALGQGPEFLTYFQNEAQLDKSGLPSDRFFAERPEGSVSTLKIQRTQQEDSAVYLCASTGGRSSYNEQFFGPGTRLTVL.

The chain joins TRBV2 to TRBJ2-1, with 10 bases identical to TRBD2. Germline V CDR1 and CDR2: SNHLY, FYNNEI. V lost 8 bases to trimming and J lost 7 bases; unmatched junction nucleotides: 14. CDR3 length: 16 amino acids. As DNA, the CDR3 is TGTGCCAGCCGAGATCCGGGACTAGCGAGGACAAATGAGCAGTTCTTC. Amino acids: CASRDPGLARTNEQFF.

For this clonotype: At one end the junction does not follow the germline gene, possibly because of a read error. The CDR3 is CAISFQGFEQFF. CDR3 DNA sequence: TGTGCCATCAGCTTCCAGGGTTTCGAGCAGTTCTTC. This chain links TRBV7-2 with TRBJ2-1; D may be TRBD1 (5 bases). Germline V gene data show CDR1 as SGHTA and CDR2 as FQGNSA. There are 12 residues in the CDR3.

The rearrangement joins TRBV9 to TRBJ2-2; no definite D call. V was pared by 0 bases and J by 3 bases, with 9 bases between. This CDR3 is 15 amino acids long. Germline CDR1 and CDR2: SGDLS and YYNGEE. In DNA form, the CDR3 reads TGTGCCAGCAGCGTAGACCCGCTTGACACCGGGGAGCTGTTTTTT. Translation gives CASSVDPLDTGELFF.

The J gene is TRBJ1-4, the V gene TRBV7-2; 7 bases line up with TRBD1. The ends lost 0 bases at V and 8 bases at J; junction bases unmatched: 3. This CDR3 spans 14 amino acids. Germline-derived CDR1 and CDR2 are SGHTA and FQGNSA. CDR3 in amino acids: CASSLAQGGEKLFF. For the CDR3, the DNA is TGTGCCAGCAGCTTAGCTCAGGGGGGGGAAAAACTGTTTTTT.

This clonotype showed up just a few times. The chain recombines TRBV5-1 with TRBJ2-7; 10 nucleotides match TRBD1. CDR3 size: 19 residues. With 3 bases clipped from V and 0 bases from J, the junction kept 15 bases outside the gene matches. Per the germline V gene, CDR1 is SGHRS and CDR2 is YFSETQ. The chain's CDR3 is CASSSEVFPGQGHSYEQYF. In DNA, the CDR3 is TGCGCCAGCAGCTCTGAAGTTTTTCCGGGACAGGGGCACTCCTACGAGCAGTACTTC.

V gene TRBV14 combines with J gene TRBJ2-6; D not resolved. Germline CDR1 SGHDN, CDR2 FVKESK. The CDR3 consists of 15 residues. V shed 0 bases and J shed 3 bases, with 6 bases lying between them. This CDR3 is CASSQDFFGANVLTF. The CDR3 nucleotides read TGTGCCAGCAGCCAAGATTTCTTTGGGGCCAACGTCCTGACTTTC.

The V gene is TRBV5-1, the J gene TRBJ2-3; D unclear. The V gene's germline CDR1 is SGHRS and CDR2 YFSETQ. The CDR3 has 16 residues. The germline V and J ends were trimmed by 0 bases and 0 bases, with 11 bases remaining between them. CDR3 sequence: CASSLDLGLSTDTQYF. The CDR3, as DNA: TGCGCCAGCAGCTTGGATTTGGGATTAAGCACAGATACGCAGTATTTT.

The chain is built from TRBV7-2 and TRBJ2-3, with 10 bases that match TRBD2. Germline CDR1 SGHTA, CDR2 FQGNSA. This CDR3 is 13 amino acids long. Trimming at V came to 5 bases and at J to 7 bases, leaving 3 bases not matched to a gene. This CDR3 is CASSPSGGYTQYF. In nucleotides, the CDR3 is TGTGCCAGCAGCCCTAGCGGGGGCTATACGCAGTATTTT.

This clonotype was picked up many times. The junction differs from germline at one of its ends, possibly a read error. The V call is TRBV5-1, the J call TRBJ2-3; D is unclear. The CDR3 runs 14 residues. Germline V CDR1 and CDR2: SGHRS, YFSETQ. The DNA for the CDR3 is TGTGCCAGCAGTTCGACTGGATCCACAGATACGCAGTATTTT. This sequence encodes CASSSTGSTDTQYF.

This CDR3 is CSVEGSGQGYGYTF. For the CDR3, the DNA is TGCAGCGTTGAAGGGTCGGGACAGGGGTATGGCTACACCTTC. This chain connects TRBV29-1 to TRBJ1-2, with 10 bases aligning to TRBD1. The CDR3 consists of 14 residues. Germline V gene sequence: CDR1 SQVTM, CDR2 ANQGSEA. The ends lost 1 base at V and 5 bases at J; junction bases unmatched: 4.

J is TRBJ2-3 and V is TRBV6-2 or TRBV6-3; D might be TRBD1 (6 bases). Trimming took 9 bases from V and 2 from J, leaving 12 bases between them. CDR1 is MNHEY and CDR2 is SVGEGT in the germline V gene. This CDR3 comprises 13 residues. The CDR3 spells CASRDIPTDTQYF. CDR3 nucleotides: TGTGCCAGTCGGGACATTCCCACAGATACGCAGTATTTT.